The 6 T cell receptor beta chains given below trace back to one sample, sequenced in a study of T cells in Graves' hyperthyroidism and ophthalmopathy. TCR beta CDR3 regions were amplified from RNA transcripts. The HTBI set primed first-round TCR CDR3 RT-PCR. TCRdb reprocessed the multiplex PCR reads via MiXCR and lists one record per CDR3 protein. The sample yields 500,000 to 700,000 distinct CDR3 sequences, 16% seen once. The specimen was blood. The receptors derive from a young woman with Graves' hyperthyroidism.

A few counts support this clonotype. The V and J genes are TRBV20-1 and TRBJ2-7; D uncertain. CDR3 length equals 12 residues. Germline CDR1 is DFQATT and CDR2 is SNEGSKA (reference sequence). V dropped 0 bases and J dropped 5 bases, with 8 bases sitting between them. The CDR3 loop is CSARDQTNEQYF. CDR3 coding DNA: TGCAGTGCTAGAGATCAAACTAACGAGCAGTACTTC.

This clonotype was recorded a few times. This chain uses TRBV12-3 or TRBV12-4 with TRBJ1-2; D possibly corresponds to TRBD1 (6 bases). V was clipped by 2 bases and J by 8 bases, with 12 bases between them. This CDR3 spans 13 amino acids. The CDR3 reads CASSLSGARGYTF. As DNA, the CDR3 is TGTGCCAGCAGTTTATCAGGGGCTCGAGGCTACACCTTC.

The chain combines TRBV9 with TRBJ2-3; 12 bases map to TRBD2. The ends lost 1 base at V and 6 bases at J; junction bases unmatched: 12. This CDR3 comprises 18 residues. Germline assignment: CDR1 SGDLS and CDR2 YYNGEE. CDR3 bases: TGTGCCAGCAGCGTAACAGTCCCACTAGCGGGAGGCGGGGATACGCAGTATTTT. This sequence encodes CASSVTVPLAGGGDTQYF.

V usage is TRBV9 and J usage is TRBJ2-1, with D tentatively TRBD1 (5 bases). CDR1 and CDR2 (germline): SGDLS, YYNGEE. The V end was cut by 0 bases, the J end by 10 bases, with 8 bases between. The CDR3 runs to 12 residues. CDR3: CASSVETGEQFF. DNA of the CDR3: TGTGCCAGCAGCGTAGAAACAGGCGAGCAGTTCTTC. Together with reference TRBV9 and TRBJ2-1, the CDR3 gives the full variable domain: DSGVTQTPKHLITATGQRVTLRCSPRSGDLSVYWYQQSLDQGLQFLIQYYNGEERAKGNILERFSAQQFPDLHSELNLSSLELGDSALYFCASSVETGEQFFGPGTRLTVL.

This clonotype has a handful of counts. As DNA, the CDR3 is TGTGCCAGTACCTCGGAAGGGGGGGTTCGGAACACTGAAGCTTTCTTT. This sequence encodes CASTSEGGVRNTEAFF. The V and J genes are TRBV19 and TRBJ1-1; TRBD1 might be the D (6 bases). The CDR3 is 16 amino acids. Germline V gene lookup returns CDR1 LNHDA and CDR2 SQIVND (reference sequence). The V gene lost 7 bases and the J gene lost 1 base, with 19 bases spanning the gap.

This clonotype has at least ten counts. The J gene is TRBJ2-3, the V gene TRBV20-1; D is undetermined. Germline CDR1 reads DFQATT; CDR2 reads SNEGSKA (reference sequence). CDR3 length: 11 residues. Trimming shortened V by 7 bases and J by 3 bases, and 8 bases separated the two germline ends. CDR3 protein: CSVWKTDTQYF. In nucleotides, the CDR3 is TGCAGTGTCTGGAAGACAGATACGCAGTATTTT.